This TCR beta chain was documented in a study of CD8+ T cells in alopecia areata. The treatment: oral pan-JAK inhibitor, 5-10 mg twice daily. RNA, once extracted, was reverse transcribed into cDNA for use as the sequencing template. The data were produced by immunoSEQ multiplex PCR, yet TCRdb's version contains in-frame clones alone and is incomplete. The table shows 150,000 to 200,000 clones, with less than 70% occurring only once. Germline values: CDR1 GTSNPN, CDR2 SVGIG (reference sequence). The CDR3 sequence is 14 residues long. With 0 bases removed from V and 6 bases from J, the gap between germline ends came to 14 bases. This clone showed up just once.

The receptor was isolated from a human donor with alopecia areata. The chain carries TRBV30 and TRBJ1-2; D remains ambiguous. Specimen: CD4+ T cells sorted from blood, collected at week 24, from a patient treated with tofacitinib. The CDR3 loop is CAWSVTDTSNGYTF. The CDR3 nucleotides read TGTGCCTGGAGTGTAACTGATACCTCAAATGGCTACACCTTC. Full variable domain (missing parts from reference TRBV30 and TRBJ1-2): SQTIHQWPATLVQPVGSPLSLECTVEGTSNPNLYWYRQAAGRGLQLLFYSVGIGQISSEVPQNLSASRPQDRQFILSSKKLLLSDSGFYLCAWSVTDTSNGYTFGSGTRLTVV.